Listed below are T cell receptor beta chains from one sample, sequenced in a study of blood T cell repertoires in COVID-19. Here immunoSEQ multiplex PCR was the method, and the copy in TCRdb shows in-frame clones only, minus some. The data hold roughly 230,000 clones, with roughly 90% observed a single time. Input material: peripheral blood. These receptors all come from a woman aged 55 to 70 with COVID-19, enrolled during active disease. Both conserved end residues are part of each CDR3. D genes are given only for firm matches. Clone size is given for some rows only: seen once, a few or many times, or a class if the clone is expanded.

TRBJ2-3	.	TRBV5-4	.	CASSFSTGTDTQYF	TGTGCCAGCAGCTTTAGCACGGGCACAGATACGCAGTATTTT
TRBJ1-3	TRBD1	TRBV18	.	CASSPGQASSGNTIYF	TGTGCCAGCTCACCGGGACAGGCATCCTCTGGAAACACCATATATTTT
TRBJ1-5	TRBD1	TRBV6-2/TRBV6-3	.	CASSPSRGGVDNQPQHF	TGTGCCAGCAGTCCCTCGAGAGGGGGCGTCGACAATCAGCCCCAGCATTTT
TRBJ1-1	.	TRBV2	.	CATTIRDTKRGTEAFF	TGTGCCACCACCATCCGGGACACCAAAAGGGGCACTGAAGCTTTCTTT
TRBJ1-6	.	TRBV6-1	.	CASSDRGQLNSPLHF	TGTGCCAGCAGTGACCGAGGACAACTTAATTCACCCCTCCACTTT
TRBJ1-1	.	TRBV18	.	CASSGASTEAFF	TGTGCCAGCTCAGGGGCCTCCACTGAAGCTTTCTTT
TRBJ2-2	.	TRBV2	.	CASSEYRARYTGELFF	TGTGCCAGCAGTGAATACAGGGCGAGGTACACCGGGGAGCTGTTTTTT
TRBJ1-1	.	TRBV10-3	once	CAILQGRERTEAFF	TGTGCCATCCTACAGGGAAGGGAGCGAACTGAAGCTTTCTTT
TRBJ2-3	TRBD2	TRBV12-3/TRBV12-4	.	CASSPTSGGAQYF	TGTGCCAGCAGTCCGACTAGCGGGGGGGCGCAGTATTTT
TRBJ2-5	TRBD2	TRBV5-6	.	CASSLPTSGVETQYF	TGTGCCAGCAGCTTACCGACTAGCGGGGTGGAGACCCAGTACTTC
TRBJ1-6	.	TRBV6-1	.	CASSEPRDGPYNSPLHF	TGTGCCAGCAGTGAACCGCGGGACGGACCATATAATTCACCCCTCCACTTT
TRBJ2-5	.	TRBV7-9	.	CASSFREFQETQYF	TGTGCCAGCAGCTTCCGGGAATTCCAAGAGACCCAGTACTTC
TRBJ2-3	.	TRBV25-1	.	CASSEYRTRTDTQYF	TGTGCCAGCAGTGAATATAGGACACGCACAGATACGCAGTATTTT
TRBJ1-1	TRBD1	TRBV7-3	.	CASSLDRGNAEAFF	TGTGCCAGCAGCTTGGACAGGGGTAATGCTGAAGCTTTCTTT
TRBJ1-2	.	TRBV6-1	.	CASSELGVGYGYTF	TGTGCCAGCAGTGAGCTCGGGGTGGGGTATGGCTACACCTTC
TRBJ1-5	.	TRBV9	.	CASSVEGARNQPQHF	TGTGCCAGCAGCGTAGAAGGGGCCCGCAATCAGCCCCAGCATTTT
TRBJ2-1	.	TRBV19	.	CASSTQRYNEQFF	TGTGCCAGTAGTACTCAGCGATACAATGAGCAGTTCTTC
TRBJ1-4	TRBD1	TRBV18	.	CASSPFSPQGGGEKLFF	TGTGCCAGCTCACCATTTTCTCCGCAGGGGGGAGGTGAAAAACTGTTTTTT
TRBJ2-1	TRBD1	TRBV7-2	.	CASSAQGAGEQFF	TGTGCCAGCAGCGCACAGGGGGCGGGTGAGCAGTTCTTC
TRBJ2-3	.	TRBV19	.	CASSNLRGDTQYF	TGTGCCAGTAGTAACCTCCGCGGGGATACGCAGTATTTT
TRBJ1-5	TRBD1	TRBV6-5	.	CASSRRDRDNQPQHF	TGTGCCAGCAGTCGCCGGGACAGGGACAATCAGCCCCAGCATTTT
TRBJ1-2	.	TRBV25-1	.	CASTAGFGYTF	TGTGCCAGCACCGCAGGCTTTGGCTACACCTTC
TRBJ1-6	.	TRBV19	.	CASSIDRGNSPLHF	TGTGCCAGTAGTATCGATAGGGGTAATTCACCCCTCCACTTT
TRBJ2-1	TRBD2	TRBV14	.	CASSYRPGGSYNEQFF	TGTGCCAGCAGCTACCGACCGGGGGGCTCCTACAATGAGCAGTTCTTC
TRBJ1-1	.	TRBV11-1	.	CASSLETGFTEAFF	TGTGCCAGCAGCTTAGAGACCGGGTTTACTGAAGCTTTCTTT
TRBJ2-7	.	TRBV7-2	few	CASSSQTGRTYEQYF	TGTGCCAGCAGCTCACAAACAGGGCGTACCTACGAGCAGTACTTC
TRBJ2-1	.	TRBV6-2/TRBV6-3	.	CASSYWPRAYNEQFF	TGTGCCAGCAGTTACTGGCCCCGGGCCTACAATGAGCAGTTCTTC
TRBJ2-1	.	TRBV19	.	CASSIGQAEQFF	TGTGCCAGTAGTATAGGGCAGGCCGAGCAGTTCTTC
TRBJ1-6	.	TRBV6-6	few	CASSSQGLGSPLHF	TGTGCCAGCAGTTCACAGGGTCTTGGTTCACCCCTCCACTTT
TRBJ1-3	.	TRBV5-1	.	CASSSGTGTLSGNTIYF	TGCGCCAGCAGCTCAGGAACCGGGACTCTCTCTGGAAACACCATATATTTT